Listed here is a single TCR beta chain. The sample is drawn from a study of CD8 T cells in Susac syndrome. Random-hexamer reverse transcription was applied to about 0.5 to 1 ug RNA. MiXCR, run by TCRdb on the immunoSEQ multiplex PCR reads, gives a single entry per CDR3 protein. The data show 200,000 to 300,000 distinct CDR3 sequences, with 95% to 97% seen just once and approximately 0.1% held by the top ten. CDR1 is SNHLY, CDR2 FYNNEI, per germline. CDR3 length: 15 residues. V lost 3 bases, J lost 3 bases, and 3 bases stayed unmatched. The rearrangement uses TRBV2 and TRBJ1-5; 9 bases are shared with TRBD1. Input material: CD4+ T cells from PBMCs. The sequence was collected from a human donor with Susac syndrome. The CDR3 nucleotides read TGTGCCAGCAGTGACACAGGGGGCGTCAATCAGCCCCAGCATTTT. Its protein product is CASSDTGGVNQPQHF.